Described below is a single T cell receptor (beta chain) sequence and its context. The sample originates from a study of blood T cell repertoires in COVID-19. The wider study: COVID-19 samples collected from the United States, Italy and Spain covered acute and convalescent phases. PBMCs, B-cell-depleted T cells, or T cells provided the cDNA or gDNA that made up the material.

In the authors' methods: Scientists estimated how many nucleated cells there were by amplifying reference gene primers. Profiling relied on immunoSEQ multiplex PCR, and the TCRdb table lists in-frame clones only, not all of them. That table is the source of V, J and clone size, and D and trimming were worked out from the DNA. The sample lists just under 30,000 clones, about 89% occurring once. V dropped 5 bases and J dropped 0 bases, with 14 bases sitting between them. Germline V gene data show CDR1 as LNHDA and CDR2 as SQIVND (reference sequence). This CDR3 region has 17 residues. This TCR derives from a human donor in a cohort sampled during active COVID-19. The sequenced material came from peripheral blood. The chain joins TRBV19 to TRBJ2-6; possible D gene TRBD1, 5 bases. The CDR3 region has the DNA TGTGCCAGTAGTCCGACAGCGAAGAGCTCTGGGGCCAACGTCCTGACTTTC. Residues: CASSPTAKSSGANVLTF.